These 24 T cell receptor beta chains were sequenced from one sample in a study of blood T cells in healthy people across ages. A second PCR of 7 to 11 cycles used a sample-barcoded 5' primer and a J-beta primer mix. Via MiXCR, TCRdb re-called the 5' RACE reads, giving one row per CDR3 protein. The repertoire holds around 1,500,000 distinct CDR3 sequences, roughly 30% seen once, with 7.7% in the top ten. The sample was blood. The source is a woman aged 25 to 39 in good health.

This sequence joins TRBV28 and TRBJ2-1; 8 nucleotides align to TRBD1. Germline-derived CDR1 and CDR2 are MDHEN and SYDVKM. This CDR3 is 13 amino acids long. Trimming at V came to 5 bases and at J to 10 bases, leaving 7 bases not matched to a gene. The CDR3 nucleotides are TGTGCCAGCAGTCTATTACAGGGGGGCGAGCAGTTCTTC. It specifies CASSLLQGGEQFF.

This clonotype was counted a few times. This chain joins TRBV5-5 and TRBJ1-2, with 9 bases lining up with TRBD1. This CDR3 region has 15 residues. The junction had 4 bases not matched to a gene; V was cut back by 0 bases and J by 4 bases. Germline lookup yields CDR1 SGHKS and CDR2 YYEKEE (reference sequence). The CDR3 bases are TGTGCCAGCAGCTTGGGACAGGGGGGGGTCTATGGCTACACCTTC. Encoded protein: CASSLGQGGVYGYTF.

The sample holds a few counts of this clonotype. This chain links TRBV5-1 with TRBJ1-1; 8 bases are shared with TRBD1. V dropped 0 bases and J dropped 5; count of bases not matched to a gene: 9. Germline values: CDR1 SGHRS, CDR2 YFSETQ. CDR3 size: 16 residues. CDR3 DNA: TGCGCCAGCAGCTTGGACGCAGGGGGCACGGCTACTGAAGCTTTCTTT. This sequence encodes CASSLDAGGTATEAFF.

The rearrangement links TRBV5-1 to TRBJ2-1; no clear D. The CDR3 runs 13 residues. CDR1 is SGHRS and CDR2 is YFSETQ in the germline V gene. The V end lost 7 bases, the J end lost 1 base, and 9 bases lay between the germline ends. CDR3 sequence: CASALGSYNEQFF. The DNA of the CDR3 is TGCGCCAGCGCCCTAGGGTCCTACAATGAGCAGTTCTTC.

The gene calls are TRBV5-1 and TRBJ2-1; the D gene could be TRBD1 or TRBD2 (5 bases each). V lost 4 bases, J lost 8 bases, and 13 bases lay in between. From germline, CDR1 is SGHRS and CDR2 YFSETQ. The CDR3 is made up of 13 amino acids. The chain's CDR3 is CASSRDLRDEQFF. CDR3 nucleotide sequence: TGCGCCAGCAGCCGGGACCTCAGAGATGAGCAGTTCTTC.

This clonotype was picked up many times. The chain links TRBV4-1 to TRBJ2-7; 7 bases agree with TRBD1. The length of the CDR3 is 15 residues. Germline-derived CDR1 and CDR2 are MGHRA and YSYEKL. V lost 3 bases to trimming and J lost 0 bases; unmatched junction nucleotides: 5. CDR3 sequence (DNA): TGCGCCAGCAGCCATCCGGGACAGAGCTCCTACGAGCAGTACTTC. It is translated as CASSHPGQSSYEQYF.

This clonotype appeared a few times. The chain recombines TRBV9 with TRBJ2-1; D ambiguous. CDR1 and CDR2 (germline): SGDLS, YYNGEE. There are 12 residues in the CDR3. Trimming removed 0 bases from V and 10 bases from J, with 8 bases in between. The CDR3 coding sequence is TGTGCCAGCAGCGTAGGTCCTGCGGAGCAGTTCTTC. Translating gives CASSVGPAEQFF.

A single count supports this clonotype. The rearrangement joins TRBV20-1 to TRBJ2-3, with unresolved D. This CDR3 has 14 amino acids. Germline V CDR1 and CDR2: DFQATT, SNEGSKA (reference sequence). The germline V and J ends were trimmed by 5 bases and 2 bases, with 14 bases remaining between them. The CDR3 DNA sequence: TGCAGTGCTTCACTTAGGCTATCCACAGATACGCAGTATTTT. Amino acids: CSASLRLSTDTQYF.

This chain joins TRBV28 and TRBJ2-7, with TRBD1 matching over 10 bases. V lost 3 bases, J lost 2 bases, and 4 bases stayed unmatched. This CDR3 contains 15 residues. Germline loops: CDR1 MDHEN, CDR2 SYDVKM. CDR3 nucleotides: TGTGCCAGCAGTTTCGGGACAGGGGCGCCCTACGAGCAGTACTTC. This codes for CASSFGTGAPYEQYF.

J is TRBJ1-2 and V is TRBV20-1; 7 nucleotides match TRBD1. The ends lost 0 bases at V and 7 bases at J; junction bases unmatched: 2. This CDR3 comprises 12 residues. Germline V lookup: CDR1 DFQATT, CDR2 SNEGSKA (reference sequence). The CDR3 DNA sequence: TGCAGTGCTAGAGAAGGGGGCGGTGGCTACACCTTC. Translating gives CSAREGGGGYTF.

The rearrangement links TRBV10-2 to TRBJ2-5; possible D gene TRBD2, 6 bases. Trimming removed 2 bases from V and 1 base from J, with 17 bases in between. CDR1 is WSHSY and CDR2 is SAAADI in the germline V gene. The CDR3 has 17 residues. Here the CDR3 DNA reads TGCGCCAGCAGTGAGGAATCCGTAGCGGCCATCCAAGAGACCCAGTACTTC. Its translation is CASSEESVAAIQETQYF.

This clonotype came up a few times. The rearrangement joins TRBV7-2 to TRBJ2-5, with a tentative D call TRBD2 (6 bases). The CDR3 extends over 13 amino acids. CDR1 SGHTA and CDR2 FQGNSA come from the germline V gene. V was shortened by 5 bases and J by 5 bases, with 12 bases between the two germline ends. The CDR3 DNA reads as TGTGCCAGCAGCCGTGCGGGGTCGGAGACCCAGTACTTC. It encodes CASSRAGSETQYF.

This clonotype occurred a few times. This CDR3 reads CASSKGMRVHEQYF. CDR3 sequence (DNA): TGTGCCAGCAGCAAAGGGATGAGGGTCCATGAGCAGTACTTC. The rearrangement uses TRBV21-1 and TRBJ2-7; the table's D call of TRBD2 was not tested on the DNA. TRBV21-1 is labeled a pseudogene. There are 14 residues in the CDR3.

The chain links TRBV29-1 to TRBJ1-2; 8 bases align to TRBD1. The V gene's germline CDR1 is SQVTM and CDR2 ANQGSEA. J was trimmed by 5 bases and V by 3 bases; bases with no gene match: 8. This CDR3 spans 14 amino acids. The CDR3 here is CSVDDLGQEYGYTF. Written as DNA, the CDR3 is TGCAGCGTTGACGATCTGGGACAGGAGTATGGCTACACCTTC.

The sample holds many counts of this clonotype. This chain links TRBV7-8 with TRBJ2-7; 10 bases fit TRBD2. The trim removed 4 bases at V and 0 bases at J, leaving 6 bases unmatched. Germline lookup yields CDR1 SGHVS and CDR2 FQNEAQ. The CDR3 contains 16 residues. CDR3 in amino acids: CASSSASGGSSYEQYF. The CDR3 DNA sequence: TGTGCCAGCAGCTCCGCTAGCGGGGGTAGCTCCTACGAGCAGTACTTC.

This clonotype was counted many times. The chain links TRBV6-4 to TRBJ2-3; a possible D gene is TRBD2 (5 bases). The V and J ends lost 7 bases and 2 bases respectively, with 13 bases between them. Germline CDR1 is MRHNA and CDR2 is SNTAGT. The CDR3 extends over 14 amino acids. CDR3 coding DNA: TGTGCCAGCAAGCCAGCGGTCCACACAGATACGCAGTATTTT. Its translation is CASKPAVHTDTQYF.

There are many counts of this clonotype. The chain couples TRBV7-6 to TRBJ2-7; 11 bases map to TRBD1. With 4 bases clipped from V and 1 base from J, the junction kept 3 bases outside the gene matches. Germline CDR1 is SGHVS and CDR2 is FNYEAQ. The CDR3 covers 15 residues. DNA of the CDR3: TGTGCCAGCAGCTCCGGGACAGGGGGATCCTACGAGCAGTACTTC. This encodes CASSSGTGGSYEQYF.

J is TRBJ2-1 and V is TRBV7-9; D not certain. V was cut by 5 bases and J by 5 bases, with 22 bases left in between. Germline-derived CDR1 and CDR2 are SEHNR and FQNEAQ (reference sequence). The CDR3 runs to 17 residues. The CDR3 sequence: CASSPLLSKLRDNEQFF. The CDR3 bases are TGTGCCAGCAGCCCCCTCTTAAGTAAACTCCGCGACAATGAGCAGTTCTTC.

The sample holds many counts of this clonotype. V is TRBV11-2 and J is TRBJ2-7, with a weak D call TRBD2 (5 bases). V lost 6 bases and J 7 bases, leaving 16 bases between the germline ends. CDR3 size: 13 residues. Looked up from germline, CDR1 is SGHAT and CDR2 is FQNNGV. The DNA for the CDR3 is TGTGCCAGCAGGCTCTCGGGGTCACCGGAGCAGTACTTC. Its translation: CASRLSGSPEQYF.

This clonotype was seen more than once but under ten times. The rearrangement uses TRBV12-3 or TRBV12-4 and TRBJ2-7, with 7 bases fitting TRBD2. CDR3 length: 15 residues. V lost 5 bases and J lost 2; bases outside the gene matches: 9. The DNA of the CDR3 is TGTGCCAGCAGTCGGTCGGCGGGAGTCACCTACGAGCAGTACTTC. Protein sequence: CASSRSAGVTYEQYF.

This chain connects TRBV7-2 to TRBJ1-4; 9 bases line up with TRBD1. This CDR3 has 15 residues. Germline V gene data show CDR1 as SGHTA and CDR2 as FQGNSA. V gave up 3 bases and J gave up 5 bases; unmatched junction bases: 4. The CDR3 is CASSFRQGVNEKLFF. The CDR3 region has the DNA TGTGCCAGCAGCTTCCGACAGGGGGTGAATGAAAAACTGTTTTTT.

This clonotype has a single count. A much larger clone lies a single base off, so this may be a read error. The chain couples TRBV15 to TRBJ2-5; D is uncertain. Germline V gene lookup returns CDR1 LNHNV and CDR2 YYDKDF (reference sequence). CDR3 length: 13 amino acids. The CDR3 nucleotides read TGTGCCGCCAGCAGAGATGTGGGGGAGACCCAGTACTTC. It translates to CAASRDVGETQYF.

This clonotype has a handful of counts. This chain links TRBV20-1 with TRBJ2-3; 8 nucleotides align to TRBD2. The CDR3 is 15 amino acids. J lost 5 bases, V lost 3 bases, and 10 bases had no gene match. Germline CDR1 is DFQATT and CDR2 is SNEGSKA (reference sequence). The DNA for the CDR3 is TGCAGTGCTAGCCAGGGACTAGGAGGGCAAGATACGCAGTATTTT. It encodes CSASQGLGGQDTQYF.

This clonotype was detected many times. The chain joins TRBV4-3 to TRBJ2-7, with no clear D. CDR1 is LGHNA and CDR2 is YSLEER in the germline V gene. Trimming shortened V by 1 base and J by 1 base, and 5 bases separated the two germline ends. CDR3 length equals 13 residues. The CDR3 protein is CASSQVRSYEQYF. CDR3 DNA sequence: TGCGCCAGCAGCCAAGTTCGGTCCTACGAGCAGTACTTC.